What follows are 22 T cell receptor beta chains derived from one specimen sequenced in a study of T cell responses to AZD1222 COVID-19 vaccine (dated by TCRdb to 2020 to 2023). What this sample's time point label stands for: about 28 days (+/-7) after the second vaccine dose. Libraries were made using the immunoSEQ multiplex PCR assay. TCRdb carries this immuneACCESS record with in-frame sequences only. Its versions omit some clonotypes, under half of them owing to an unresolved V gene in the studies checked, with the rest unexplained. This sample lists under 110,000 clones; roughly 86% were detected once. Clones ranked in the top ten supply 10% of the sample. The sequenced sample was peripheral blood, obtained 28 days after the second AZD1222 dose. All receptors come from an adult who received the AZD1222 COVID-19 vaccine.

This clone was counted once. V is TRBV27 and J is TRBJ1-2; possibly TRBD1 for D (6 bases). Germline loops: CDR1 MNHEY, CDR2 SMNVEV (reference sequence). V was shortened by 5 bases and J by 8 bases, with 15 bases between the two germline ends. This CDR3 contains 13 residues. CDR3 in amino acids: CASSPDIGGGYTF. CDR3 DNA sequence: TGTGCCAGCAGTCCGGATATTGGGGGCGGCTACACCTTC.

This rearrangement joins TRBV7-2 to TRBJ1-2; possibly TRBD1 for D (6 bases). Per germline, CDR1 SGHTA and CDR2 FQGNSA. This CDR3 is 15 amino acids long. Trimming removed 3 bases at V and 8 bases at J, with 19 bases between. The CDR3 region is CASSFLPTGHLGYTF. In nucleotides, the CDR3 is TGTGCCAGCAGCTTCCTCCCCACAGGGCACTTGGGCTACACCTTC.

The chain recombines TRBV5-1 with TRBJ2-3, with unresolved D. Trimming pared 0 bases from V and 1 base from J, leaving 9 bases between. This CDR3 has 15 residues. Per germline, CDR1 SGHRS and CDR2 YFSETQ. The CDR3 is CASSLEQGRTDTQYF. The CDR3, as DNA: TGCGCCAGCAGCTTGGAACAAGGCCGCACAGATACGCAGTATTTT.

The chain links TRBV28 to TRBJ2-3; either TRBD1 or TRBD2 may supply D (5 bases each). The length of the CDR3 is 15 residues. The V end lost 6 bases, the J end lost 6 bases, and 19 bases lay between the germline ends. Germline V gene sequence: CDR1 MDHEN, CDR2 SYDVKM. CDR3 DNA sequence: TGTGCCAGCAGACTGGCACAGGTCGGGGTGGATACGCAGTATTTT. Its protein product is CASRLAQVGVDTQYF. The variable domain in full, with the rest retrieved from reference TRBV28 and TRBJ2-3, is DVKVTQSSRYLVKRTGEKVFLECVQDMDHENMFWYRQDPGLGLRLIYFSYDVKMKEKGDIPEGYSVSREKKERFSLILESASTNQTSMYLCASRLAQVGVDTQYFGPGTRLTVL.

The rearrangement uses TRBV18 and TRBJ1-1; no reliable D call. This CDR3 region has 13 residues. Germline V gene data show CDR1 as KGHSH and CDR2 as LQKENI. V lost 3 bases and J 1 base, leaving 6 bases between the germline ends. In DNA, the CDR3 is TGTGCCAGCTCACCGGCGGGGAACACTGAAGCTTTCTTT. It specifies CASSPAGNTEAFF. The full variable domain, rest sourced from reference TRBV18 and TRBJ1-1, is NAGVMQNPRHLVRRRGQEARLRCSPMKGHSHVYWYRQLPEEGLKFMVYLQKENIIDESGMPKERFSAEFPKEGPSILRIQQVVRGDSAAYFCASSPAGNTEAFFGQGTRLTVV.

The chain uses TRBV24-1 and TRBJ1-1, with D uncertain. Germline V gene sequence: CDR1 KGHDR, CDR2 SFDVKD. This CDR3 is built from 15 residues. V lost 2 bases, J lost 0 bases, and 9 bases lay in between. CDR3 DNA: TGTGCCACCAGTGATTCGGCCGATCTGAACACTGAAGCTTTCTTT. This translates into CATSDSADLNTEAFF.

This clone was seen a few times. The chain links TRBV19 to TRBJ1-5; D not resolved. Trimming shortened V by 8 bases and J by 4 bases, and 9 bases separated the two germline ends. Germline lookup yields CDR1 LNHDA and CDR2 SQIVND (reference sequence). The CDR3 loop spans 12 amino acids. CDR3 nucleotide sequence: TGTGCCAGTTCCCTTGGGAATCAGCCCCAGCATTTT. Translation: CASSLGNQPQHF. Supplemented by reference TRBV19 and TRBJ1-5, the full variable domain reads DGGITQSPKYLFRKEGQNVTLSCEQNLNHDAMYWYRQDPGQGLRLIYYSQIVNDFQKGDIAEGYSVSREKKESFPLTVTSAQKNPTAFYLCASSLGNQPQHFGDGTRLSIL.

The V gene is TRBV28, the J gene TRBJ2-1; 15 bases are a match to TRBD2. Germline loops: CDR1 MDHEN, CDR2 SYDVKM. CDR3 size: 15 residues. V was clipped by 5 bases and J by 12 bases; unmatched bases: 8. The CDR3 coding sequence is TGTGCCAGCAGTCTAGGACTAGCGGGAGGGTTTTTGCAGTTCTTC. Translation gives CASSLGLAGGFLQFF.

This chain joins TRBV10-1 and TRBJ2-1; 12 nucleotides agree with TRBD2. The V segment lost 2 bases and the J segment 8 bases; nucleotides outside the gene matches: 4. Germline lookup yields CDR1 WNHNN and CDR2 SYGVQD (reference sequence). CDR3 length: 15 residues. CDR3 in DNA: TGCGCCAGCAGTGAGGGGCTAGCGGGGGGGTATGAGCAGTTCTTC. It is translated as CASSEGLAGGYEQFF.

The V gene is TRBV5-6, the J gene TRBJ2-2; D gene ambiguous. Trimming removed 2 bases at V and 5 bases at J, with 13 bases between. The CDR3 sequence is 15 residues long. CDR1 and CDR2 (germline): SGHDT, YYEEEE. DNA of the CDR3: TGTGCCAGCAGCTTAGGTGCTCTCAGGACCGGGGAGCTGTTTTTT. It encodes CASSLGALRTGELFF.

The chain carries TRBV6-5 and TRBJ1-1; a possible D gene is TRBD1 (5 bases). The CDR3 runs to 13 residues. The V gene lost 2 bases and the J gene lost 3 bases, with 7 bases spanning the gap. The germline CDR1 and CDR2 sequences are MNHEY and SVGAGI. Here the CDR3 reads CASSYAGDTEAFF. The CDR3 DNA reads as TGTGCCAGCAGTTACGCGGGGGACACTGAAGCTTTCTTT.

This chain connects TRBV7-9 to TRBJ1-1; D is uncertain. The germline CDR1 and CDR2 sequences are SEHNR and FQNEAQ (reference sequence). The CDR3 is 14 amino acids. V was shortened by 3 bases and J by 0 bases, with 8 bases between the two germline ends. Here the CDR3 reads CASSLGLMNTEAFF. DNA for the CDR3: TGTGCCAGCAGCTTGGGTTTGATGAACACTGAAGCTTTCTTT.

In DNA, the CDR3 is TGTGCCAGCAGCCTGGGTGGTTGGTCTGAAGCTTTCTTT. Its protein is CASSLGGWSEAFF. The rearrangement uses TRBV7-9 and TRBJ1-1; unclear D gene. The germline CDR1 and CDR2 sequences are SEHNR and FQNEAQ (reference sequence). Trimming removed 5 bases from V and 6 bases from J, with 13 bases in between. This CDR3 is 13 amino acids long.

The CDR3 nucleotides read TGTGCCAGCAGTTTAGGGAATAATTCACCCCTCCACTTT. Amino acids: CASSLGNNSPLHF. This chain connects TRBV12-3 or TRBV12-4 to TRBJ1-6; D is ambiguous. The CDR3 loop spans 13 amino acids. The V gene lost 1 base and the J gene lost 5 bases, with 3 bases spanning the gap.

The rearrangement uses TRBV24-1 and TRBJ2-1, with 8 bases aligning to TRBD1. From germline, CDR1 is KGHDR and CDR2 SFDVKD. The CDR3 extends over 16 amino acids. V shed 3 bases and J 3 bases; nucleotides not matched to a gene: 6. CDR3 in amino acids: CATSDVDRGGYNEQFF. CDR3 nucleotides: TGTGCCACCAGTGATGTCGACAGGGGAGGCTACAATGAGCAGTTCTTC.

The chain uses TRBV19 and TRBJ2-7; maybe TRBD1 (5 bases). Germline-derived CDR1 and CDR2 are LNHDA and SQIVND (reference sequence). CDR3 length: 14 amino acids. V was cut by 1 base and J by 2 bases, with 9 bases left in between. The CDR3 DNA reads as TGTGCCAGTAGTATAGGAGACAGTACCTACGAGCAGTACTTC. Translation gives CASSIGDSTYEQYF.

The chain carries TRBV10-1 and TRBJ1-1; a weak D match, TRBD1 (5 bases). V lost 5 bases, J lost 7 bases, and 14 bases lay in between. The CDR3 length is 13 residues. The germline V gene encodes CDR1 WNHNN and CDR2 SYGVQD (reference sequence). The CDR3 spells CASSSGTGLEAFF. The CDR3, as DNA: TGCGCCAGCAGTTCAGGGACGGGACTTGAAGCTTTCTTT.

The chain has TRBV5-1 and TRBJ2-7; the match to TRBD2 covers 8 bases. The V gene's germline CDR1 is SGHRS and CDR2 YFSETQ. The CDR3 spans 14 residues. V shed 2 bases, J shed 4 bases, and the junction held 5 bases outside the gene matches. In nucleotides, the CDR3 is TGCGCCAGCAGCTTCGGGAGCGGGGGTTACGAGCAGTACTTC. Its protein is CASSFGSGGYEQYF.

This clone showed up just once. The V gene is TRBV7-8, the J gene TRBJ1-1, with D unresolved. Germline-derived CDR1 and CDR2 are SGHVS and FQNEAQ. The V and J ends lost 3 bases and 2 bases respectively, with 7 bases between them. The CDR3 runs to 13 residues. This chain's CDR3 is CASSLKVNTEAFF. The CDR3 DNA reads TGTGCCAGCAGCTTGAAGGTTAACACTGAAGCTTTCTTT.

A single count supports this clone. The chain couples TRBV5-1 to TRBJ2-2; perhaps TRBD2 as D (6 bases). The ends were cut back, 4 bases at V and 0 bases at J, with 13 bases in the middle. There are 16 residues in the CDR3. CDR1 SGHRS and CDR2 YFSETQ come from the germline V gene. The chain's CDR3 is CASSKPSDSNTGELFF. The CDR3 region has the DNA TGCGCCAGCAGCAAACCTAGCGACTCGAACACCGGGGAGCTGTTTTTT.

This chain uses TRBV13 with TRBJ2-7; 9 bases are a match to TRBD1. The trim removed 5 bases at V and 6 bases at J, leaving 2 bases unmatched. This CDR3 region has 12 residues. Per the germline V gene, CDR1 is PRHDT and CDR2 is FYEKMQ (reference sequence). CDR3 amino acids: CASSRTGVEQYF. In nucleotides, the CDR3 is TGTGCCAGCAGCCGGACAGGGGTCGAGCAGTACTTC.

The J gene is TRBJ2-7, the V gene TRBV5-1, with 8 bases matching TRBD2. Unmatched junction bases numbered 8, after V lost 3 bases and J lost 0 bases. CDR1 is SGHRS, CDR2 YFSETQ, per germline. This CDR3 comprises 16 residues. In DNA, the CDR3 is TGCGCCAGCAGCTCGGGGGGGGGCGCGTCCTCCTACGAGCAGTACTTC. It translates to CASSSGGGASSYEQYF.